Shown below are 5 T cell receptor beta chains from a single sample sequenced in a study of T cell repertoires in cytomegalovirus infection. In TCRdb, the reads were re-called with MiXCR into one record per CDR3 protein. The repertoire includes about 450,000 distinct CDR3 sequences, roughly 31% of them detected once, and approximately 15% sits in the top ten. The sample comprised PBMCs. Receptors were obtained from a human donor in good health (CMV status not recorded). Some clones in this sample may be carry-over from other donors' samples.

This clonotype has only a few counts. This CDR3 reads CASSLDGIGGYTF. Written as DNA, the CDR3 is TGTGCCAGCAGCTTAGACGGGATCGGTGGCTACACCTTC. This chain connects TRBV7-9 to TRBJ1-2; D remains ambiguous. The CDR3 extends over 13 amino acids. Per the germline V gene, CDR1 is SEHNR and CDR2 is FQNEAQ (reference sequence). V was pared by 1 base and J by 7 bases, with 10 bases between.

Note on this clonotype: The conserved phenylalanine or tryptophan normally closing the CDR3 is absent here, so this likely arose from a read error. The V and J genes are TRBV4-3 and TRBJ2-1, with TRBD2 identical over 11 bases. The length of the CDR3 is 16 residues. Germline-derived CDR1 and CDR2 are LGHNA and YSLEER. Unmatched junction bases numbered 8, after V lost 4 bases and J lost 6 bases. The DNA of the CDR3 is TGCGCCAGCAGCCCGAGGCTAGCGGGGGGTGTCAATGAGCAGTTCTTA. Protein: CASSPRLAGGVNEQFL.

The chain carries TRBV25-1 and TRBJ1-1; D perhaps matches TRBD1 (5 bases). Germline values: CDR1 MGHDK, CDR2 SYGVNS. Trimming removed 6 bases from V and 1 base from J, with 15 bases in between. The CDR3 is made up of 15 amino acids. CDR3 in DNA: TGTGCCAGCAGGAGAACAGGTCCGGGGAACACTGAAGCTTTCTTT. Its translation is CASRRTGPGNTEAFF.

This clonotype was counted only a few times. The V and J genes are TRBV7-2 and TRBJ2-7; D is possibly TRBD1 (6 bases). V gave up 0 bases and J gave up 2 bases, with 17 bases separating them. The CDR3 is 17 amino acids. CDR1 and CDR2 from the germline V gene are SGHTA and FQGNSA. CDR3 in DNA: TGTGCCAGCAGCTTAGCGTTCAGGGGCCCGATGACCTACGAGCAGTACTTC. Encoded protein: CASSLAFRGPMTYEQYF.

The J gene is TRBJ2-7, the V gene TRBV20-1, with 9 bases that match TRBD1. Germline V gene sequence: CDR1 DFQATT, CDR2 SNEGSKA (reference sequence). J was trimmed by 5 bases and V by 7 bases; bases with no gene match: 18. This CDR3 is built from 16 residues. CDR3 nucleotides: TGCAGTGTTCAGGAGGCGGGACAGGGTTTTTTCGACGAGCAGTACTTC. Protein product: CSVQEAGQGFFDEQYF.